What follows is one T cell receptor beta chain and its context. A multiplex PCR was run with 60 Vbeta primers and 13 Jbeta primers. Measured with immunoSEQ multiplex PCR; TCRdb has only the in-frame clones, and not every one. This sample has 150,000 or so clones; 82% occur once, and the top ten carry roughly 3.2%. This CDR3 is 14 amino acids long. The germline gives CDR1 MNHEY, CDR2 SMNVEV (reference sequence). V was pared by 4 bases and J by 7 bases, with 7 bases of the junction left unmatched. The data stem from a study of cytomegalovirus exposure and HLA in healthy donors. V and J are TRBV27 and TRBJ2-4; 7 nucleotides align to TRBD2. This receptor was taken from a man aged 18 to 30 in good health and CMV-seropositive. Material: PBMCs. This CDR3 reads CASSWGERGNIQYF. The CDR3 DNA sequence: TGTGCCAGCAGTTGGGGGGAGCGGGGCAACATTCAGTACTTC.